A selection of T cell receptor beta chains follows, all from one sample in a study of long-term antiretroviral therapy in people with HIV. TCRdb's copy holds only in-frame clones and misses some; the assay was immunoSEQ multiplex PCR. The table includes roughly 25,000 clones, around 85% detected once. The sample in question was unsorted PBMCs, obtained 2.3 years after starting antiretroviral therapy. The source of these receptors is a man aged 35 to 55 with HIV. Both conserved end residues are part of each CDR3.

>17|TRBJ2-1|TRBV5-1
CASSLGVAGGRYNEQFF
>13|TRBJ2-3|TRBV14
CASSQFGGDTQYF
>15|TRBJ1-4|TRBV6-6
CASSYPTGIGEKLFF
>19|TRBJ1-2|TRBV7-9
CASSFGQGAGGGPNYGYTF
>14|TRBJ1-6|TRBV5-1
CATRDAAYNSPLHF
>18|TRBJ2-1|TRBV29-1
CSVEGTGTTQFTGHEQFF
>15|TRBJ2-7|TRBV29-1
CSVGGTGSSRYEQYF
>16|TRBJ1-5|TRBV5-6
CASSLAGGHSNQPQHF
>15|TRBJ2-1|TRBV5-1
CASSLAGVPFNEQFF
>13|TRBJ2-7|TRBV7-9
CASSWGQSYEQYF
>15|TRBJ1-1|TRBV9
CASSASGTENTEAFF
>15|TRBJ2-7|TRBV29-1
CSVAGVGQGGYEQYF
>15|TRBJ2-1|TRBV19
CASSIDWNSNNEQFF
>14|TRBJ1-3|TRBV5-5
CASSLWDSGNTIYF
>13|TRBJ2-7|TRBV19
CASSISAKYEQYF